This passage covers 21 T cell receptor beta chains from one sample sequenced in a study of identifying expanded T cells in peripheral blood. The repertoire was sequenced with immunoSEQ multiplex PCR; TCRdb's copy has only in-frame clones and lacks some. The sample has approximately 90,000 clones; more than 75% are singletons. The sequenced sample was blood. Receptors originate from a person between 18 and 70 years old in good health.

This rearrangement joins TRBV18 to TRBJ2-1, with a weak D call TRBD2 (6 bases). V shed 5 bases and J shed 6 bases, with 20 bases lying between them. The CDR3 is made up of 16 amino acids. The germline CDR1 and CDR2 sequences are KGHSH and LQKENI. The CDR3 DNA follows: TGTGCCAGCTCAGCGAACCGGGACTTAATACTCAATGAGCAGTTCTTC. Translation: CASSANRDLILNEQFF.

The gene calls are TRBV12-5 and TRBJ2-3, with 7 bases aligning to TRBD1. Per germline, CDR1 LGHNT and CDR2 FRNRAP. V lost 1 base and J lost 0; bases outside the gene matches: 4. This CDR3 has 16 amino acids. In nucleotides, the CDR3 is TGTGCTAGTGGTTTGGGACAGGGATCTAGCACAGATACGCAGTATTTT. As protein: CASGLGQGSSTDTQYF.

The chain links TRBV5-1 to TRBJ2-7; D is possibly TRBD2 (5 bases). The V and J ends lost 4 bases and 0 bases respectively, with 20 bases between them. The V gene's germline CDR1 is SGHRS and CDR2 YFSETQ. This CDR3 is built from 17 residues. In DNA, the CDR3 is TGCGCCAGCAGCAGAGTCGGTGGAGGCGATAGCTCCTACGAGCAGTACTTC. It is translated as CASSRVGGGDSSYEQYF. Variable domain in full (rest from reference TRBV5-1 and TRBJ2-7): KAGVTQTPRYLIKTRGQQVTLSCSPISGHRSVSWYQQTPGQGLQFLFEYFSETQRNKGNFPGRFSGRQFSNSRSEMNVSTLELGDSALYLCASSRVGGGDSSYEQYFGPGTRLTVT.

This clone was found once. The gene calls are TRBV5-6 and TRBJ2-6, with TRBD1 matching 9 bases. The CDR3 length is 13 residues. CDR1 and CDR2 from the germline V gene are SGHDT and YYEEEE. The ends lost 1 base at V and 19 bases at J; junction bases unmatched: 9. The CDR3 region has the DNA TGTGCCAGCAGCTTGACTCCGGGACAGGGTAATACTTTC. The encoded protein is CASSLTPGQGNTF.

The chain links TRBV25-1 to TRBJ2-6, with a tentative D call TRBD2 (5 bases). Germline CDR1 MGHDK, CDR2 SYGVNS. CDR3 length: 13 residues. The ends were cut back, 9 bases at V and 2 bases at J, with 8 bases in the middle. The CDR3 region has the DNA TGTGCCAGTTCGGAGGCTGGGGCCAACGTCCTGACTTTC. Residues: CASSEAGANVLTF. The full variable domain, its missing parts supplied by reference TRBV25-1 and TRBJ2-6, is EADIYQTPRYLVIGTGKKITLECSQTMGHDKMYWYQQDPGMELHLIHYSYGVNSTEKGDLSSESTVSRIRTEHFPLTLESARPSHTSQYLCASSEAGANVLTFGAGSRLTVL.

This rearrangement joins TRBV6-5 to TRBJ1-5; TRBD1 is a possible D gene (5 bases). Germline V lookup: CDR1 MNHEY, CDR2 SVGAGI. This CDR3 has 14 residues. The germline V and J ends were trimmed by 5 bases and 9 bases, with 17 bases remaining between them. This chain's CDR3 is CASSPGGANRPQHF. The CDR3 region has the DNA TGTGCCAGCAGTCCCGGGGGAGCCAATAGGCCCCAGCATTTT.

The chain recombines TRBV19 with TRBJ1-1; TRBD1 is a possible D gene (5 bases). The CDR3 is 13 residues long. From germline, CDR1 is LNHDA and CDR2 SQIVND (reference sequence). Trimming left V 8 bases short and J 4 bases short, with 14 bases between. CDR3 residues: CASCRGEGTEAFF. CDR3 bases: TGTGCCAGTTGTCGGGGGGAGGGCACTGAAGCTTTCTTT.

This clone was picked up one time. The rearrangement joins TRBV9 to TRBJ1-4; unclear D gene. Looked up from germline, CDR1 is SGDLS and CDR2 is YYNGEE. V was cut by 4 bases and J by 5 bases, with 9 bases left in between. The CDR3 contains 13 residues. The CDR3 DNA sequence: TGTGCCAGCAGCCCTGGAAAGAATGAAAAACTGTTTTTT. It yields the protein CASSPGKNEKLFF.

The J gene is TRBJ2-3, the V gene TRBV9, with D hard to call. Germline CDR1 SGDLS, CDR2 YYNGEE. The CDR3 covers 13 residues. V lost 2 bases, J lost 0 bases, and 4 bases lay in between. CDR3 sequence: CASSVSSTDTQYF. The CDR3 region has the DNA TGTGCCAGCAGCGTTTCTAGCACAGATACGCAGTATTTT.

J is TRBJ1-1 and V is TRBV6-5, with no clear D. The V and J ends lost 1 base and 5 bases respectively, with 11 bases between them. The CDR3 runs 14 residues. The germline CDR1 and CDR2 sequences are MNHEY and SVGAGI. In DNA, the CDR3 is TGTGCCAGCAGTTACTGGACGGGAGAGACTGAAGCTTTCTTT. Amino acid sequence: CASSYWTGETEAFF.

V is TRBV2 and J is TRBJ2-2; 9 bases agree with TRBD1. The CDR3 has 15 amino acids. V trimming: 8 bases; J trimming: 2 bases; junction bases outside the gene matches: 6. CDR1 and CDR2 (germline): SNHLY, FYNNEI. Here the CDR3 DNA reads TGTGCCAGCGGAGGACAGGGGACTAACACCGGGGAGCTGTTTTTT. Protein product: CASGGQGTNTGELFF.

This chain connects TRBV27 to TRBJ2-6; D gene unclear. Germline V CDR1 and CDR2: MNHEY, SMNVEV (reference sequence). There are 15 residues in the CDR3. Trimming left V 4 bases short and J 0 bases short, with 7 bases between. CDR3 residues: CASSSTNSGANVLTF. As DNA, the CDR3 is TGTGCCAGCAGTTCGACAAACTCTGGGGCCAACGTCCTGACTTTC.

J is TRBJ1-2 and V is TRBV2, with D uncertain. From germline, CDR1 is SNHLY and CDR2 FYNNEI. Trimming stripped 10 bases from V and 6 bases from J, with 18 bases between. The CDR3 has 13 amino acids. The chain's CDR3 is CAIDGGGFDGYTF. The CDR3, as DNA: TGTGCCATCGACGGAGGAGGTTTTGATGGCTACACCTTC.

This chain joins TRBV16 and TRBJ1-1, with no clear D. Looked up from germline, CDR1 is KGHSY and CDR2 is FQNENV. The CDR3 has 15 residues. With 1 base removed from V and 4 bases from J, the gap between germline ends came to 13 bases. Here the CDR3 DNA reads TGTGCCAGCAGCCAATTCCGAGGAGGGAGCACTGAAGCTTTCTTT. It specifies CASSQFRGGSTEAFF.

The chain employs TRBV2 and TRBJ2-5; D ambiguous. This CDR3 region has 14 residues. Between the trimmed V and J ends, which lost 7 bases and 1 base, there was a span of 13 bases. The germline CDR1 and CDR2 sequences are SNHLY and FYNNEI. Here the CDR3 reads CASNPTYLQETQYF. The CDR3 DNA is TGTGCCAGCAATCCCACATACCTCCAAGAGACCCAGTACTTC.

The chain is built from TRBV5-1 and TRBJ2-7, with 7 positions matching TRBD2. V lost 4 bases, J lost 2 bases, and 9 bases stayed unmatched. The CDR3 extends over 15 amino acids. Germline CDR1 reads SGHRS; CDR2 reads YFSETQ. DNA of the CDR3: TGCGCCAGCAGCCCGGCGCCGGGACTAACCTACGAGCAGTACTTC. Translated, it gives CASSPAPGLTYEQYF.

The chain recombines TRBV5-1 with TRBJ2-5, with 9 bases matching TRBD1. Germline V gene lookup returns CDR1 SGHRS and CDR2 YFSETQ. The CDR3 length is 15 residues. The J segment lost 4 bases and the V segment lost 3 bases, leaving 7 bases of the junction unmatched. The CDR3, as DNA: TGCGCCAGCAGCTCCTCCGGGACAGGGAGAGAGACCCAGTACTTC. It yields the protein CASSSSGTGRETQYF. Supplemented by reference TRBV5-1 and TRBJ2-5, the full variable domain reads KAGVTQTPRYLIKTRGQQVTLSCSPISGHRSVSWYQQTPGQGLQFLFEYFSETQRNKGNFPGRFSGRQFSNSRSEMNVSTLELGDSALYLCASSSSGTGRETQYFGPGTRLLVL.

The CDR3 loop is CASSLLSGADQPQHF. CDR3 nucleotide sequence: TGTGCCAGCAGCTTGTTATCTGGGGCGGACCAGCCCCAGCATTTT. The chain has TRBV5-6 and TRBJ1-5; the D gene is possibly TRBD1 (5 bases). Trimming shortened V by 1 base and J by 7 bases, and 15 bases separated the two germline ends. Germline V gene data show CDR1 as SGHDT and CDR2 as YYEEEE. This CDR3 has 15 residues.

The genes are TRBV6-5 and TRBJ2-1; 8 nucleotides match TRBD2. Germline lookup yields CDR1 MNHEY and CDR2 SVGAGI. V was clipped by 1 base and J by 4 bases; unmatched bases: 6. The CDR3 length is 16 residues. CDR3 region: CASSYLTGGLYNEQFF. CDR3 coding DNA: TGTGCCAGCAGTTACTTAACGGGGGGGTTGTACAATGAGCAGTTCTTC.

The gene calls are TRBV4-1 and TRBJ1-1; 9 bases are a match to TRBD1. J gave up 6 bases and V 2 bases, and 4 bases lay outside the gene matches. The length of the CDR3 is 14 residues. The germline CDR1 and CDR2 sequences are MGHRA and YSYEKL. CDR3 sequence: CASSQPGQGPEAFF. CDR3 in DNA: TGCGCCAGCAGCCAACCGGGACAGGGACCTGAAGCTTTCTTT.

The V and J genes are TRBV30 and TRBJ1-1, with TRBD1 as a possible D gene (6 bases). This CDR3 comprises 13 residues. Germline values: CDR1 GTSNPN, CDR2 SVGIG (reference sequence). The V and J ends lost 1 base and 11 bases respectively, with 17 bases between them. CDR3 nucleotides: TGTGCCTGGAGTGAACCCGACAGGAAAGAGGCTTTCTTT. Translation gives CAWSEPDRKEAFF.